This TCR beta chain was identified in a study of shared clonotypes between healthy human individuals. Whole-study results and caveats: Rarefaction demonstrated incomplete sorted-subset sequencing despite large depth.

It was at deep level that the assay was run. The repertoire was sequenced with immunoSEQ multiplex PCR; TCRdb's copy has only in-frame clones and lacks some. The table shows more than 2,000,000 clones, with approximately 92% occurring only once. V lost 4 bases and J 3 bases, leaving 15 bases between the germline ends. The germline CDR1 and CDR2 sequences are KGHSH and LQKENI. The CDR3 consists of 15 residues. All of the donors resided in Nashville, Tennessee, and each was a Caucasian adult. Memory CD4+ cells were the fraction left after CD45RA+ naive selection. Comment on this clone: What it binds is not known.

The sequence was obtained from a man between 18 and 35 years old in good health. The chain couples TRBV18 to TRBJ1-1; weak D call: TRBD1 (6 bases). The sequencing input was naive CD4+ T cells sorted from blood. As to subset: CD45RA+ positively selected. The CDR3 sequence: CASSLTTGRHTEAFF. For the CDR3, the DNA is TGTGCCAGCTCACTAACGACAGGAAGGCACACTGAAGCTTTCTTT.